Here is one TCR beta chain with its context. Its antigen is currently unknown. These data belong to a study of shared clonotypes between healthy human individuals. For every subset, genomic DNA was evenly distributed across several immunoSEQ plates. Original methodology: ImmunoSEQ output lacked quality scores and full-length reads, limiting matched filtering. Some clones are missing from TCRdb's copy, which holds only in-frame ones; the method was immunoSEQ multiplex PCR. The V and J calls and clone size are taken from that table; D and trimming were inferred from the DNA. The sample carries 2 million to 3 million clones, more than 85% recorded once. Findings and caveats of the study: Tissue TCR repertoires likely differ from these blood-only repertoires. Across subsets, estimated richness was generally greater for naive than for memory populations.

The CDR3 length is 16 residues. The germline gives CDR1 MNHEY, CDR2 SVGAGI. After removal of 1 base from V and 8 bases from J, the junction contained 9 bases not matched to a gene. The sequencing input was naive CD4+ T cells from PBMCs. Stated subset: CD45RA+ positively selected. This receptor was obtained from a man aged 18 to 30 in good health. Some clones in this sample may be carry-over from other donors' samples. The chain uses TRBV6-5 and TRBJ2-1, with TRBD2 matching 9 bases. The CDR3 nucleotides read TGTGCCAGCAGTTACTATAGCGGGAGCGGAGGGGATGAGCAGTTCTTC. Amino acids: CASSYYSGSGGDEQFF.